One T cell receptor (beta chain) is described in this entry. The data belong to a study of PD-L1 blockade in urothelial cancer. Time point reported: pretreatment peripheral blood. Some clones are missing from TCRdb's copy, which holds only in-frame ones; the method was immunoSEQ multiplex PCR. The table includes 45,000 to 65,000 clones, around 86% detected once. CDR3 length equals 15 residues. The germline V gene encodes CDR1 MRHNA and CDR2 SNTAGT. With 6 bases clipped from V and 5 bases from J, the junction kept 7 bases outside the gene matches. The TCR sequence derives from a man between 70 and 80 years old with urothelial cancer. This chain links TRBV6-4 with TRBJ2-2; 9 bases fit TRBD1. Material: PBMCs, obtained around atezolizumab (anti-PD-L1) treatment. In nucleotides, the CDR3 is TGTGCCAGCAGCCCTACAGGGGGCGGAACCGGGGAGCTGTTTTTT. Translation gives CASSPTGGGTGELFF.